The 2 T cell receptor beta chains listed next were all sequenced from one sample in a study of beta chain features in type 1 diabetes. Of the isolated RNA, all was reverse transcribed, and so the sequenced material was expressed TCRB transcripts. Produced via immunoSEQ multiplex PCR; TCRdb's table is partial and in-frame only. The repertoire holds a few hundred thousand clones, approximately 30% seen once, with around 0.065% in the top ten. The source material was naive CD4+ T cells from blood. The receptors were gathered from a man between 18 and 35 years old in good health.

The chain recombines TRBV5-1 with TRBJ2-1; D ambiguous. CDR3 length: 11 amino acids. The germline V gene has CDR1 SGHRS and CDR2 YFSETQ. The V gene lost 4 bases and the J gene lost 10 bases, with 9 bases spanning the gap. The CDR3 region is CASSRAQEQFF. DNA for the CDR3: TGCGCCAGCAGCCGAGCGCAGGAGCAGTTCTTC.

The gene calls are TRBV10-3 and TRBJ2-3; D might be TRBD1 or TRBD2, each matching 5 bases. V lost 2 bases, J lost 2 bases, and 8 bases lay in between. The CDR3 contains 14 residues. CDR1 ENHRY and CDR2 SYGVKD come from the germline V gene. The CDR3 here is CAISEEGITDTQYF. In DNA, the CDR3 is TGTGCCATCAGTGAGGAGGGGATCACAGATACGCAGTATTTT.